This TCR beta chain is drawn from a study of blood T cell repertoires in COVID-19. Patients of the Seattle cohort, enrolled during active infection, were followed longitudinally. Repertoires were generated with immunoSEQ multiplex PCR, while TCRdb's copy carries only in-frame clones and drops some. The table shows roughly 440,000 clones, with approximately 88% occurring only once. The CDR3 totals 12 residues. Germline V gene lookup returns CDR1 SGDLS and CDR2 YYNGEE. J gave up 7 bases and V 4 bases, and 4 bases lay outside the gene matches. The sequence was collected from a woman between 45 and 60 years old with COVID-19, enrolled during active disease. The chain employs TRBV9 and TRBJ1-2; TRBD1 agrees at 7 bases. The sequenced sample consisted of peripheral blood. The CDR3 DNA is TGTGCCAGCAGCTACCAGGGGGGTGGCTACACCTTC. The encoded protein is CASSYQGGGYTF. The variable domain in full, completed from reference TRBV9 and TRBJ1-2, reads DSGVTQTPKHLITATGQRVTLRCSPRSGDLSVYWYQQSLDQGLQFLIQYYNGEERAKGNILERFSAQQFPDLHSELNLSSLELGDSALYFCASSYQGGGYTFGSGTRLTVV.